The TCR beta chain under discussion was sequenced for a study of vaccination and CD4 T cells after COVID-19. This clonotype has just a few counts. What it recognizes is unknown. As for treatment: roughly 10-day PBMC culture with coronavirus spike peptide pools or control peptides (ViraFEST assay). Antigen-specific T cell expansion with peptide pools preceded TCR sequencing in the ViraFEST approach. The Oncomine TCR Beta short-read assay was applied to DNA of cultured CD4+ T cells. Scientists extracted genomic DNA from CD4+ T cells grown in culture. TCRdb re-analysed the PCR reads in MiXCR, keeping a single row per CDR3 protein. Of 13,000 to 15,000 distinct CDR3 sequences listed, around a fifth are singletons. CDR3 length: 15 amino acids.

Sequenced here: CD4+ T cells from blood, cultured in vitro, sampled before SARS-CoV-2 vaccination. This receptor was identified in a human donor who received a COVID-19 vaccine. V usage is TRBV12-2 and J usage is TRBJ2-2. TRBV12-2 represents a pseudogene. CDR3 in amino acids: CASRATHPNTGELFF. DNA of the CDR3: TGTGCAAGTCGCGCGACCCATCCGAACACCGGGGAGCTGTTTTTT.